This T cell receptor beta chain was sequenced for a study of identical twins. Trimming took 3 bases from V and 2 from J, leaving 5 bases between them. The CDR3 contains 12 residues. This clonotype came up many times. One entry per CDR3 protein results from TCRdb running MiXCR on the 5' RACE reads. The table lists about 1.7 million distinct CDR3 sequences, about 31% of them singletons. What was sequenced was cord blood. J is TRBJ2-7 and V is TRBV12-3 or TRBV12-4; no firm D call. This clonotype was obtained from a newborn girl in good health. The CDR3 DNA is TGTGCCAGCAGTTTTGAAACCTACGAGCAGTACTTC. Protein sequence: CASSFETYEQYF.